The 9 T cell receptor beta chains below all came from one sample that was sequenced in a study of cytomegalovirus exposure and HLA in healthy donors. Amplification used 60 Vbeta primers and 13 Jbeta primers. Generated by immunoSEQ multiplex PCR, the TCRdb table keeps only in-frame clones and is missing some. This table has roughly 120,000 clones, around 85% appearing once. The sample comprised PBMCs. All receptors derive from a man aged 25 to 40 in good health and CMV-seropositive.

This clone has just a few counts. The rearrangement joins TRBV6-4 to TRBJ1-1; possibly TRBD1 for D (6 bases). CDR1 and CDR2 (germline): MRHNA, SNTAGT. V was clipped by 10 bases and J by 0 bases, with 18 bases between them. CDR3 length: 15 residues. The CDR3 bases are TGTGCCACTACTGTGCTTCAGGGGATGAACACTGAAGCTTTCTTT. Its protein product is CATTVLQGMNTEAFF.

The CDR3 protein is CASSPSLAGGQDTQYF. CDR3 bases: TGTGCCAGCAGCCCATCTTTAGCGGGGGGGCAAGATACGCAGTATTTT. The chain is built from TRBV7-2 and TRBJ2-3; 11 nucleotides agree with TRBD2. J lost 5 bases, V lost 5 bases, and 9 bases had no gene match. Germline-derived CDR1 and CDR2 are SGHTA and FQGNSA. This CDR3 contains 16 residues.

The J gene is TRBJ2-7, the V gene TRBV6-6; D possibly corresponds to TRBD2 (6 bases). Germline loops: CDR1 MNHNY, CDR2 SVGAGI (reference sequence). The CDR3 has 11 amino acids. The ends were cut back, 7 bases at V and 9 bases at J, with 13 bases in the middle. The CDR3 DNA reads as TGTGCCAGCACCTTGGAGGGGAGGCAGTACTTC. This translates into CASTLEGRQYF.

The chain joins TRBV5-1 to TRBJ2-7, with a tentative D call TRBD1 (6 bases). CDR1 and CDR2 (germline): SGHRS, YFSETQ. The CDR3 spans 14 residues. Trimming pared 4 bases from V and 3 bases from J, leaving 14 bases between. The CDR3 DNA reads TGCGCCAGCAGCCCTGGGACAACGCTCTACGAGCAGTACTTC. Amino acid sequence: CASSPGTTLYEQYF.

This chain uses TRBV13 with TRBJ2-2; possibly TRBD2 for D (7 bases). Germline V gene sequence: CDR1 PRHDT, CDR2 FYEKMQ (reference sequence). Trimming shortened V by 5 bases and J by 13 bases, and 20 bases separated the two germline ends. This CDR3 is built from 14 residues. CDR3 DNA: TGTGCCAGCAGCGGCCCGGGGGGCGTGGCGGGGCTGTTTTTT. It codes for CASSGPGGVAGLFF.

This rearrangement joins TRBV7-8 to TRBJ1-5; tentative D call: TRBD1 (6 bases). CDR1 and CDR2 (germline): SGHVS, FQNEAQ. The length of the CDR3 is 15 residues. The germline V and J ends were trimmed by 5 bases and 12 bases, with 23 bases remaining between them. CDR3 bases: TGTGCCAGCAGCCGGGAGGGGGGGTCCCGGTTCCTCCAGCATTTT. Translated: CASSREGGSRFLQHF. Filled out from reference TRBV7-8 and TRBJ1-5, the complete variable domain reads GAGVSQSPRYKVAKRGQDVALRCDPISGHVSLFWYQQALGQGPEFLTYFQNEAQLDKSGLPSDRFFAERPEGSVSTLKIQRTQQEDSAVYLCASSREGGSRFLQHFGDGTRLSIL.

The chain uses TRBV6-1 and TRBJ2-3; 7 nucleotides agree with TRBD1. V shed 6 bases, J shed 8 bases, and the junction held 5 bases outside the gene matches. The CDR3 spans 12 residues. Looked up from germline, CDR1 is MNHNS and CDR2 is SASEGT. The CDR3 spells CASRYRDSTQYF. In DNA form, the CDR3 reads TGTGCCAGCAGATACCGGGACAGTACGCAGTATTTT.

This chain connects TRBV9 to TRBJ1-1; 8 bases map to TRBD1. After removal of 0 bases from V and 1 base from J, the junction contained 2 bases not matched to a gene. CDR3 length: 15 residues. CDR1 is SGDLS and CDR2 is YYNGEE in the germline V gene. This CDR3 reads CASSVEGTGNTEAFF. CDR3 nucleotides: TGTGCCAGCAGCGTAGAAGGGACAGGGAACACTGAAGCTTTCTTT.

The gene calls are TRBV27 and TRBJ2-1, with a tentative D call TRBD2 (6 bases). This CDR3 has 16 residues. V gave up 6 bases and J gave up 9 bases, with 24 bases separating them. CDR1 and CDR2 from the germline V gene are MNHEY and SMNVEV (reference sequence). The CDR3 sequence is CASSLPPGLGLGEQFF. The CDR3 nucleotides read TGTGCCAGCAGCCTTCCCCCGGGACTGGGCTTGGGTGAGCAGTTCTTC.